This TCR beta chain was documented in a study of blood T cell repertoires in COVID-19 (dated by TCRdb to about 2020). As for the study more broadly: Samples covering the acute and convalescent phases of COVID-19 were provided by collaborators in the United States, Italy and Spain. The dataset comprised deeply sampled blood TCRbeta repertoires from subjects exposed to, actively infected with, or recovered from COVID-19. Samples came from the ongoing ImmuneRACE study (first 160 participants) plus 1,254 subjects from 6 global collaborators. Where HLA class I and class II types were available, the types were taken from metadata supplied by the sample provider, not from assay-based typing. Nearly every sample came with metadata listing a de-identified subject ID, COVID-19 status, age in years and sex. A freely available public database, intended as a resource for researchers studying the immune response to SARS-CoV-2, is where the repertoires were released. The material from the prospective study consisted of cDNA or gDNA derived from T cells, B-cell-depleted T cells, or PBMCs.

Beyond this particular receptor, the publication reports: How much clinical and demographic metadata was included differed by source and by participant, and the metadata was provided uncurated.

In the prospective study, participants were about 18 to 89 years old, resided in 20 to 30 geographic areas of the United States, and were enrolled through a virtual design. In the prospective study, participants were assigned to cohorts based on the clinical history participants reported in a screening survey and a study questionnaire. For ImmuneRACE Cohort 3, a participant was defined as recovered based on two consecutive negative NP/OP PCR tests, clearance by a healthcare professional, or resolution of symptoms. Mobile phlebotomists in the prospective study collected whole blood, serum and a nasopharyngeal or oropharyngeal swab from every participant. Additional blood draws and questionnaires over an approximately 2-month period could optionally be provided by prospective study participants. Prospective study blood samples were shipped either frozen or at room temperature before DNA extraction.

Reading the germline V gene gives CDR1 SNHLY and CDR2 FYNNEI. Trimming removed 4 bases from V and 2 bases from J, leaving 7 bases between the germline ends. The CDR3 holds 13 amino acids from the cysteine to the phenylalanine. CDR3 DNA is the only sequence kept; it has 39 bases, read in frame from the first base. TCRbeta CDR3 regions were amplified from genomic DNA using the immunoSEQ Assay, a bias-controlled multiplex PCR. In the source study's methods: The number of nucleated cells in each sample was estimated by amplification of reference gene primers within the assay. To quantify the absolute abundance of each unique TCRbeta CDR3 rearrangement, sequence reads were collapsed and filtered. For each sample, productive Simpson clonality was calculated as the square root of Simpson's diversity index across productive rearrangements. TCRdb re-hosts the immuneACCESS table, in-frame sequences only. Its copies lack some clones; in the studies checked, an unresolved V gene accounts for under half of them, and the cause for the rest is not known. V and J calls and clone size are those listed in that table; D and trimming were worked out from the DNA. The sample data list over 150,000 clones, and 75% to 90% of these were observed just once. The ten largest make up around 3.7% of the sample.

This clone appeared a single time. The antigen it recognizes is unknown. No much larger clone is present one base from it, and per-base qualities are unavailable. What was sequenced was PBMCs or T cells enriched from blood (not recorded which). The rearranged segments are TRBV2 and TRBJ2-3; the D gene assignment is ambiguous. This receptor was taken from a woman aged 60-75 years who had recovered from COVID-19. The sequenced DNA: TGTGCCAGCAGTGCCAAACTCACAGATACGCAGTATTTT. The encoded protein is CASSAKLTDTQYF.